This T cell receptor beta chain was observed in a study of control samples from healthy donors and cancer patients. Repertoires were generated with immunoSEQ multiplex PCR, while TCRdb's copy carries only in-frame clones and drops some. The repertoire holds about 180,000 clones, with around nine tenths as singletons. Trimming left V 6 bases short and J 5 bases short, with 18 bases between. The CDR3 length is 15 residues. Per germline, CDR1 SGHRS and CDR2 YFSETQ. Sequences were obtained from blood. The source of this sequence is a man aged 25-45 years in good health. V usage is TRBV5-1 and J usage is TRBJ2-1, with D perhaps matching TRBD2 (5 bases). The CDR3: CASKERAALDNEQFF. CDR3 nucleotide sequence: TGCGCCAGCAAAGAGAGAGCGGCACTCGACAATGAGCAGTTCTTC. The whole variable domain, remainder taken from reference TRBV5-1 and TRBJ2-1, is KAGVTQTPRYLIKTRGQQVTLSCSPISGHRSVSWYQQTPGQGLQFLFEYFSETQRNKGNFPGRFSGRQFSNSRSEMNVSTLELGDSALYLCASKERAALDNEQFFGPGTRLTVL.